This T cell receptor beta chain was sequenced for a study of regulatory T cells in long-lasting Graves disease. Stated time point: newly diagnosed GD, antithyroid drugs for less than 3 months. Isolated PBMC RNA provided the starting material for the TCR library. Through Arm-PCR of CDR3 regions and iRepertoire HTBI primers, TCR beta libraries were built. TCRdb ran MiXCR on the multiplex PCR reads and lists one entry per CDR3 protein. This table holds hundreds of thousands of distinct CDR3 sequences, 15% to 20% found once. CDR3 length: 14 amino acids. Trimming took 2 bases from V and 7 from J, leaving 11 bases between them. The germline V gene has CDR1 MNHEY and CDR2 SVGAGI. This clonotype was recorded many times. This same sample was also part of a study on T cells in Graves' hyperthyroidism and ophthalmopathy.

The chain is built from TRBV6-5 and TRBJ2-2; D is possibly TRBD1 or TRBD2 (5 bases each). The clonotype comes from a middle-aged man with Graves disease. Sequencing was performed on peripheral blood mononuclear cells (PBMCs), taken at new diagnosis, from a patient treated with antithyroid drugs. CDR3 DNA sequence: TGTGCCAGCAGTTACCTGGGGACGAACGGGGAGCTGTTTTTT. It translates to CASSYLGTNGELFF.